A single sample is the source of the 20 T cell receptor beta chains below, sequenced in a study of PD-1 blockade in mismatch repair-deficient tumors. Method: immunoSEQ multiplex PCR; TCRdb's copy keeps in-frame clones and lacks some. The sample lists about 84,000 clones; 81% were seen once. The sequences come from peripheral blood, collected 12 weeks after starting pembrolizumab. The origin of the receptors is an adult with mismatch repair-deficient cancer.

The chain recombines TRBV29-1 with TRBJ1-1, with D possibly being TRBD1 (5 bases). This CDR3 contains 15 residues. Germline lookup yields CDR1 SQVTM and CDR2 ANQGSEA. V was shortened by 3 bases and J by 4 bases, with 18 bases between the two germline ends. The CDR3 region has the DNA TGCAGCGTTGAGGGGACCGAGGGGCGGATCACTGAAGCTTTCTTT. Translated: CSVEGTEGRITEAFF. The variable domain in full, with the rest retrieved from reference TRBV29-1 and TRBJ1-1, is SAVISQKPSRDICQRGTSLTIQCQVDSQVTMMFWYRQQPGQSLTLIATANQGSEATYESGFVIDKFPISRPNLTFSTLTVSNMSPEDSSIYLCSVEGTEGRITEAFFGQGTRLTVV.

The rearrangement joins TRBV5-5 to TRBJ1-4, with TRBD1 identical over 8 bases. The CDR3 covers 15 residues. Germline V CDR1 and CDR2: SGHKS, YYEKEE (reference sequence). V shed 4 bases and J 7 bases; nucleotides not matched to a gene: 9. CDR3 sequence reads: CASSTSTGAGEKLFF. As DNA, the CDR3 is TGTGCCAGCAGCACCTCGACAGGGGCGGGTGAAAAACTGTTTTTT.

The J gene is TRBJ2-3, the V gene TRBV13; TRBD1 aligns across 7 bases. CDR3 length: 14 residues. The germline CDR1 and CDR2 sequences are PRHDT and FYEKMQ (reference sequence). V lost 5 bases to trimming and J lost 2 bases; unmatched junction nucleotides: 4. Here the CDR3 reads CASSKDRVTDTQYF. The CDR3 DNA reads as TGTGCCAGCAGCAAAGACAGGGTCACAGATACGCAGTATTTT.

This chain's CDR3 is CASSHSRSGQGIYEQYF. The DNA of the CDR3 is TGTGCCAGCAGTCATTCAAGATCGGGACAGGGTATCTACGAGCAGTACTTC. The chain employs TRBV2 and TRBJ2-7; 9 bases match TRBD1. The CDR3 sequence is 17 residues long. Germline values: CDR1 SNHLY, CDR2 FYNNEI. V trimming: 5 bases; J trimming: 3 bases; junction bases outside the gene matches: 14.

This CDR3 reads CASRFTGPAPGANVLTF. In nucleotides, the CDR3 is TGTGCCAGCAGATTTACGGGCCCAGCACCCGGGGCCAACGTCCTGACTTTC. This sequence joins TRBV27 and TRBJ2-6, with D unclear. The length of the CDR3 is 17 residues. Germline loops: CDR1 MNHEY, CDR2 SMNVEV (reference sequence). Trimming left V 6 bases short and J 4 bases short, with 19 bases between.

V is TRBV5-1 and J is TRBJ1-3; perhaps TRBD1 as D (5 bases). Trimming pared 2 bases from V and 0 bases from J, leaving 6 bases between. The CDR3 has 14 amino acids. Germline CDR1 SGHRS, CDR2 YFSETQ. DNA of the CDR3: TGCGCCAGCAGCTTCGGGGCCTCTGGAAACACCATATATTTT. Encoded protein: CASSFGASGNTIYF.

V is TRBV7-8 and J is TRBJ2-7, with D possibly TRBD2 on 5 matching bases. This CDR3 spans 16 amino acids. The V end lost 2 bases, the J end lost 2 bases, and 16 bases lay between the germline ends. Germline V gene lookup returns CDR1 SGHVS and CDR2 FQNEAQ. CDR3 DNA sequence: TGTGCCAGCAGCTTATCCGGTCAACACGGGGCCTACGAGCAGTACTTC. The encoded protein is CASSLSGQHGAYEQYF.

This rearrangement joins TRBV5-1 to TRBJ2-5; weak D call: TRBD2 (6 bases). CDR1 is SGHRS, CDR2 YFSETQ, per germline. The CDR3 covers 16 residues. Trimming took off 0 bases at V and 5 bases at J, with 17 bases between the two ends. The CDR3 reads CASSLGLASVRETQYF. DNA for the CDR3: TGCGCCAGCAGCTTGGGGCTAGCGAGTGTCCGGGAGACCCAGTACTTC.

The V call is TRBV7-9, the J call TRBJ2-1; D possibly corresponds to TRBD2 (5 bases). The germline gives CDR1 SEHNR, CDR2 FQNEAQ (reference sequence). The CDR3 is 16 residues long. Between the trimmed V and J ends, which lost 4 bases and 6 bases, there was a span of 19 bases. The DNA for the CDR3 is TGTGCCAGCAGCTCCCGGGAAAGCGCCGTCTTCAATGAGCAGTTCTTC. Translating gives CASSSRESAVFNEQFF.

The chain links TRBV10-1 to TRBJ2-1; D tentatively reads TRBD1 or TRBD2 (5 bases each). The V end lost 6 bases, the J end lost 2 bases, and 8 bases lay between the germline ends. The CDR3 runs 13 residues. Germline V gene sequence: CDR1 WNHNN, CDR2 SYGVQD (reference sequence). The CDR3 sequence: CASRGVAYNEQFF. The CDR3 coding sequence is TGCGCCAGCAGGGGGGTCGCCTACAATGAGCAGTTCTTC.

This clone showed up just once. This chain uses TRBV7-2 with TRBJ2-7; TRBD2 aligns across 7 bases. The CDR3 loop spans 15 amino acids. Looked up from germline, CDR1 is SGHTA and CDR2 is FQGNSA. V was clipped by 2 bases and J by 2 bases; unmatched bases: 6. CDR3 bases: TGTGCCAGCAGCTTACTCGGGGGAGGGACCTACGAGCAGTACTTC. This encodes CASSLLGGGTYEQYF. Combining the CDR3 with reference TRBV7-2 and TRBJ2-7 gives the whole variable domain GAGVSQSPSNKVTEKGKDVELRCDPISGHTALYWYRQSLGQGLEFLIYFQGNSAPDKSGLPSDRFSAERTGGSVSTLTIQRTQQEDSAVYLCASSLLGGGTYEQYFGPGTRLTVT.

This chain connects TRBV5-6 to TRBJ1-1; a possible D gene is TRBD1 (6 bases). The CDR3 extends over 14 amino acids. Germline CDR1 SGHDT, CDR2 YYEEEE. V lost 4 bases, J lost 4 bases, and 14 bases lay in between. In DNA, the CDR3 is TGTGCCAGCAGCCACGGTCCAGGGGTCACTGAAGCTTTCTTT. Residues: CASSHGPGVTEAFF.

This clone was detected once. This sequence joins TRBV2 and TRBJ2-7; possible D gene TRBD1, 5 bases. The V gene's germline CDR1 is SNHLY and CDR2 FYNNEI. V gave up 8 bases and J gave up 7 bases, with 18 bases separating them. The CDR3 has 13 amino acids. This chain's CDR3 is CASVSAGSWEQYF. CDR3 DNA: TGTGCCAGCGTATCGGCAGGGTCGTGGGAGCAGTACTTC.

The chain joins TRBV7-9 to TRBJ1-5; D not certain. V was trimmed by 1 base and J by 5 bases, leaving 3 bases between them. CDR3 length: 12 amino acids. CDR1 is SEHNR and CDR2 is FQNEAQ in the germline V gene (reference sequence). The CDR3 reads CASSLDDQPQHF. CDR3 nucleotides: TGTGCCAGCAGCTTAGATGATCAGCCCCAGCATTTT.

The J gene is TRBJ1-2, the V gene TRBV25-1, with D maybe TRBD1 (5 bases). V was pared by 5 bases and J by 2 bases, with 9 bases between. The CDR3 is 13 amino acids. Germline assignment: CDR1 MGHDK and CDR2 SYGVNS. The CDR3 is CASSYGTNYGYTF. The CDR3 DNA reads as TGTGCCAGCAGTTATGGGACCAACTATGGCTACACCTTC.

J is TRBJ2-3 and V is TRBV6-6, with a tentative D call TRBD2 (7 bases). V dropped 5 bases and J dropped 3 bases, with 18 bases sitting between them. The V gene's germline CDR1 is MNHNY and CDR2 SVGAGI (reference sequence). CDR3 length: 16 residues. This CDR3 is CASSLGGGGGTDTQYF. The DNA of the CDR3 is TGTGCCAGCAGTCTTGGGGGAGGGGGTGGGACAGATACGCAGTATTTT.

The rearrangement links TRBV6-6 to TRBJ2-7; TRBD2 is a possible D gene (6 bases). The CDR3 consists of 13 residues. Trimming stripped 5 bases from V and 2 bases from J, with 10 bases between. Germline V lookup: CDR1 MNHNY, CDR2 SVGAGI (reference sequence). CDR3 region: CASSPGGTYEQYF. CDR3 coding DNA: TGTGCCAGCAGTCCGGGCGGGACCTACGAGCAGTACTTC.

The J gene is TRBJ2-3, the V gene TRBV28; D possibly corresponds to TRBD1 (5 bases). The V and J ends lost 4 bases and 6 bases respectively, with 20 bases between them. Germline loops: CDR1 MDHEN, CDR2 SYDVKM. This CDR3 comprises 16 residues. The CDR3: CASSSPTVAGRDTQYF. The CDR3 DNA follows: TGTGCCAGCAGTTCCCCGACAGTCGCCGGGCGGGATACGCAGTATTTT.

This rearrangement joins TRBV19 to TRBJ2-2; 11 bases line up with TRBD1. Trimming took 10 bases from V and 7 from J; bases not matched to a gene: 5. This CDR3 is built from 13 residues. CDR1 and CDR2 (germline): LNHDA, SQIVND (reference sequence). The CDR3 nucleotides read TGTGCCACAGGACAGGGGGCTATCGGGGAGCTGTTTTTT. It specifies CATGQGAIGELFF.

The table lists this clone with a few counts. The V gene is TRBV6-5, the J gene TRBJ1-2; D remains unclear. Germline V lookup: CDR1 MNHEY, CDR2 SVGAGI. The length of the CDR3 is 12 residues. Trimming removed 7 bases from V and 5 bases from J, with 11 bases in between. The DNA for the CDR3 is TGTGCCAGCACCGACGGGCCTTATGGCTACACCTTC. Translated, it gives CASTDGPYGYTF.